This is a list of T cell receptor beta chains from one sample in a study of cytotoxic CD8 clonotypes in ibrutinib-treated CLL. The protocol was immunoSEQ multiplex PCR, while the TCRdb copy is restricted to in-frame clones and leaves out a portion. The sample yields roughly 36,000 clones, approximately 69% seen once. Sequencing used PBMCs, obtained before ibrutinib treatment. The receptor source for this set is a human donor with chronic lymphocytic leukemia. Each CDR3 is given with its conserved first and last residue. A D gene is named only where the DNA matches it firmly. The size of a clone is reported for some rows only, either as once, few or many, or as a class for expanded clones.

size	D	V	J	DNA	CDR3
.	.	TRBV6-5	TRBJ2-1	TGTGCCAGCAGTTACCTTAGGACAGAAAACTCCAATGAGCAGTTCTTC	CASSYLRTENSNEQFF
.	TRBD1	TRBV18	TRBJ1-1	TGTGCCAGCTCACAGATACGGACAGGAGAGAACACTGAAGCTTTCTTT	CASSQIRTGENTEAFF
.	TRBD2	TRBV12-5	TRBJ2-1	TGTGCTAGTGGTCCTTGGGACTACTTCCGTGCAGATGAGCAGTTCTTC	CASGPWDYFRADEQFF
.	.	TRBV6-1	TRBJ1-6	TGTGCCAGCAGTGACAGATATAATTCACCCCTCCACTTT	CASSDRYNSPLHF
.	.	TRBV2	TRBJ2-7	TGTGCCAGCAAAGTGGGGGGCTACGAGCAGTACTTC	CASKVGGYEQYF
once	TRBD1	TRBV5-1	TRBJ2-6	TGCGCCAGCAGCTTGGATGGACCCATACAGGGGGGTGGGGCCAACGTCCTGACTTTC	CASSLDGPIQGGGANVLTF
.	.	TRBV5-1	TRBJ2-7	TGCGCCAGCAGCCCCTTTGAGGGCCGCTACGAGCAGTACTTC	CASSPFEGRYEQYF
.	TRBD1	TRBV2	TRBJ1-4	TGTGCCAGCAGTGTGGGGACAGCGGGTGAAAAACTGTTTTTT	CASSVGTAGEKLFF
.	.	TRBV18	TRBJ2-7	TGTGCCAGCTCGGTACAGGGCCCCTACGAGCAGTACTTC	CASSVQGPYEQYF
.	.	TRBV7-2	TRBJ2-1	TGTGCCAGCAGCTTGACCGCTCTGTTCTTC	CASSLTALFF
.	.	TRBV4-2	TRBJ1-1	TGTGCCAGCAGCACTCGACCCGAGGCGCCCTCTGAAGCTTTCTTT	CASSTRPEAPSEAFF
.	.	TRBV5-6	TRBJ2-3	TGTGCCAGCAGCCGGCAGGGCGGGAGCACAGATACGCAGTATTTT	CASSRQGGSTDTQYF
few	.	TRBV11-1	TRBJ1-2	TGTGCCAGCAGCCAGCGGCAAAACTATGGCTACACCTTC	CASSQRQNYGYTF
.	.	TRBV6-1	TRBJ1-2	TGTGCCAGCAGTGAAGTGGTGCCAGCAAATGGCTACACCTTC	CASSEVVPANGYTF
.	.	TRBV6-1	TRBJ2-7	TGTGCCAGCAGTGGCGGTGGTGGCGAGCAGTACTTC	CASSGGGGEQYF
.	.	TRBV13	TRBJ2-1	TGTGCCAGCACAACAACCAGGGACAATGAGCAGTTCTTC	CASTTTRDNEQFF
.	.	TRBV6-5	TRBJ1-2	TGTGCCAGCAGGGGGACCGAGAACTATGGCTACACCTTC	CASRGTENYGYTF
.	.	TRBV4-1	TRBJ2-5	TGCGCCAGCAGCCAGGGGCTATGGGAGACCCAGTACTTC	CASSQGLWETQYF
.	.	TRBV7-9	TRBJ2-3	TGTGCCAGCCCTAGTCGGATAGCGGCAAGCACAGATACGCAGTATTTT	CASPSRIAASTDTQYF
few	.	TRBV28	TRBJ1-1	TGTGCCAGCAGTTTACTTTGGGCAAGCCAAGAAGCTTTCTTT	CASSLLWASQEAFF
.	.	TRBV10-3	TRBJ2-7	TGTGCCACCAAGCGGACGGACTCCTACGAGCAGTACTTC	CATKRTDSYEQYF
medium-sized	.	TRBV19	TRBJ1-1	TGTGCCAGTAGTAGTCAAAGGGGAATAGAAGCTTTCTTT	CASSSQRGIEAFF
once	TRBD2	TRBV4-2	TRBJ2-1	TGTGCCAGCAGCCAAGATACGACGACTAGCGGATACAATGAGCAGTTCTTC	CASSQDTTTSGYNEQFF
.	.	TRBV30	TRBJ2-1	TGTGCCTGGAGTGTACAGGCTTACAATGAGCAGTTCTTC	CAWSVQAYNEQFF
few	.	TRBV28	TRBJ1-5	TGTGCCAGCAGTTTAATGAATCAGCCCCAGCATTTT	CASSLMNQPQHF
.	TRBD2	TRBV7-9	TRBJ2-5	TGTGCCAGCAGCAAGACTAGCGAAGAGACCCAGTACTTC	CASSKTSEETQYF
.	TRBD1	TRBV27	TRBJ1-1	TGTGCCAGCAGTCCCGGACAGGTTTACATGAACACTGAAGCTTTCTTT	CASSPGQVYMNTEAFF
.	.	TRBV19	TRBJ1-1	TGTGCCAGTAGCCAACAGGTTTCCACTGAAGCTTTCTTT	CASSQQVSTEAFF
.	.	TRBV5-6	TRBJ2-2	TGTGCCAGCAGCTTGATTCCCGGGGAGCTGTTTTTT	CASSLIPGELFF
.	TRBD2	TRBV10-2	TRBJ2-1	TGCGCCAGCACTCAAGCGGGGATTCTCGACGGGAATGAGCAGTTCTTC	CASTQAGILDGNEQFF
.	.	TRBV14	TRBJ2-3	TGTGCCAGCAGCCAGAATGCCGGCGGGATCGCGCAGTATTTT	CASSQNAGGIAQYF
.	.	TRBV5-1	TRBJ2-3	TGCGCCAGCACCCTCCTCTTGACAGATACGCAGTATTTT	CASTLLLTDTQYF
.	TRBD1	TRBV28	TRBJ1-2	TGTGCCAGCAGTTGGGGGACAGGGGGCAACTATGGCTACACCTTC	CASSWGTGGNYGYTF
.	.	TRBV29-1	TRBJ2-5	TGCAGCGTCCTGCGGACGAGGATTCGAGAGACCCAGTACTTC	CSVLRTRIRETQYF
few	TRBD1	TRBV4-1	TRBJ1-2	TGCGCCAGCAGCCAAGGGGGACAGGCGAACTATGGCTACACCTTC	CASSQGGQANYGYTF
.	.	TRBV28	TRBJ2-7	TGTGCCAGCAGTCCGACAGGCGCCTACGAGCAGTACTTC	CASSPTGAYEQYF
.	.	TRBV5-4	TRBJ1-5	TGTGCCAGCAGCTTGGACGGGGATCGGCCCCAGCATTTT	CASSLDGDRPQHF
.	.	TRBV18	TRBJ2-5	TGTGCCAGCTCCCCAGGGACTTATGACAAGGACGAGACCCAGTACTTC	CASSPGTYDKDETQYF
.	.	TRBV14	TRBJ1-4	TGTGCCAGCAGCCAAGAACCTAATGAAAAACTGTTTTTT	CASSQEPNEKLFF
.	.	TRBV30	TRBJ2-7	TGTGCCTCCCGGGACTGGAGAAACGAGCAGTACTTC	CASRDWRNEQYF
.	.	TRBV25-1	TRBJ2-3	TGTGCCAGCAGTGGATGGTTGGGGGCTACAGATACGCAGTATTTT	CASSGWLGATDTQYF
.	.	TRBV10-2	TRBJ2-1	TGCGCCAGCACCCCCCGCCGAGGGGGTTATGAGCAGTTCTTC	CASTPRRGGYEQFF
.	TRBD1	TRBV10-2	TRBJ1-1	TGCGCCAGCAGTGAGTCGGACAGGGCGAACACTGAAGCTTTCTTT	CASSESDRANTEAFF
.	.	TRBV28	TRBJ1-5	TGTGCCAGCACAATCGCCCTTTTGGGCAATCAGCCCCAGCATTTT	CASTIALLGNQPQHF
.	.	TRBV7-9	TRBJ2-1	TGTGCCAGCAGGATAGTAGAAGTCAGTGAGCAGTTCTTC	CASRIVEVSEQFF
.	.	TRBV4-2	TRBJ1-4	TGTGCCAGCAGCCAAGTGTCTCGAGGGGCAAATGAAAAACTGTTTTTT	CASSQVSRGANEKLFF
.	.	TRBV28	TRBJ1-2	TGTGCCAGCAGTTTGCAGGGGTATGGCTACACCTTC	CASSLQGYGYTF
few	.	TRBV20-1	TRBJ2-5	TGCAGTGCCATAAGGGGGGAGACCCAGTACTTC	CSAIRGETQYF
.	.	TRBV23-1	TRBJ2-5	TGCGCCAGCAGTCAATTTCTCGACAGGATGATAGAGACCCAGTACTTC	CASSQFLDRMIETQYF
.	.	TRBV28	TRBJ1-3	TGTGCCAGCAGTCATCCGGACAGCGGGCGAAACACGTTATATTTT	CASSHPDSGRNTLYF
many	TRBD2	TRBV19	TRBJ2-1	TGTGCCAGTAGTATGTGGGAGCGGGAATACAATGAGCAGTTCTTC	CASSMWEREYNEQFF